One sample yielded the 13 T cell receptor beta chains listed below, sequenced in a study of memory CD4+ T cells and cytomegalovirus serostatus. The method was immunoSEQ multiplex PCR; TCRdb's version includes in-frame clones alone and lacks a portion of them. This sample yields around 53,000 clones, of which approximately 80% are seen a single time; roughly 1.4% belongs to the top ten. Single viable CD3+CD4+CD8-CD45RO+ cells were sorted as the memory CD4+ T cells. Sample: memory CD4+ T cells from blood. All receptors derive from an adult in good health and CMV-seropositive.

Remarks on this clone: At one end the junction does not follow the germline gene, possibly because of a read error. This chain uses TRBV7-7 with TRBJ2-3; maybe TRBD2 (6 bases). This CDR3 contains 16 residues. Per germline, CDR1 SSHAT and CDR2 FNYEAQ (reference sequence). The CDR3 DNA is TGTGCTAGCAGCTTAGGAGGGGACCACCACACAGATACGCAGTATTTT. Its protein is CASSLGGDHHTDTQYF.

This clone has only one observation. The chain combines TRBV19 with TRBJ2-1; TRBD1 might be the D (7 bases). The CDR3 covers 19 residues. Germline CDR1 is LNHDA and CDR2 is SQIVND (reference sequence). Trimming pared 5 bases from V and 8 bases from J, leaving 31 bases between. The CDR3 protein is CASSSPGGSGLARGHEQFF. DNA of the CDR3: TGTGCCAGTAGTTCCCCAGGTGGTAGCGGTCTGGCAAGGGGGCATGAGCAGTTCTTC.

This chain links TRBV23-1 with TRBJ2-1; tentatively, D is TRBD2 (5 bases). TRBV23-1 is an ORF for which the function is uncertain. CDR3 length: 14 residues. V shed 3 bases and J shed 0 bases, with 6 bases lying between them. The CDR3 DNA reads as TGCGCCAGCAGTCAGGGGAGCTCCTACAATGAGCAGTTCTTC. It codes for CASSQGSSYNEQFF.

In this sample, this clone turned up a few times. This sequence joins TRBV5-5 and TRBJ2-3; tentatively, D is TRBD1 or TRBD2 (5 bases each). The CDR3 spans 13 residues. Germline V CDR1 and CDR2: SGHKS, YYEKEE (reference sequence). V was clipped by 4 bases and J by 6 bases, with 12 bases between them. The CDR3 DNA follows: TGTGCCAGCAGCCGTCGAGAGGGGGATACGCAGTATTTT. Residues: CASSRREGDTQYF.

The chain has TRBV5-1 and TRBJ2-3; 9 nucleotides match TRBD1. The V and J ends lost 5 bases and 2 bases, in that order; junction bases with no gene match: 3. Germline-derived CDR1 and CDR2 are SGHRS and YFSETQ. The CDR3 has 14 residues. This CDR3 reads CASRKQGATDTQYF. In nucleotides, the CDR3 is TGCGCCAGCAGAAAACAGGGGGCCACAGATACGCAGTATTTT.

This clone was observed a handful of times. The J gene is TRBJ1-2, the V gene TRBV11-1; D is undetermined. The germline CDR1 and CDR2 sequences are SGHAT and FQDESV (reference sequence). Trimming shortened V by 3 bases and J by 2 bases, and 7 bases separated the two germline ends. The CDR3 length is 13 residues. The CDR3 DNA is TGTGCCAGCAGCTTGAGTCAGAACTATGGCTACACCTTC. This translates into CASSLSQNYGYTF.

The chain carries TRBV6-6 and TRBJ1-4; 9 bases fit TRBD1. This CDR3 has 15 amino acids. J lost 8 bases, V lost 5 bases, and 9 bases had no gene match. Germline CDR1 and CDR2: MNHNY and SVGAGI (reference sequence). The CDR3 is CASSRGDRGGEKLFF. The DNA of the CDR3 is TGTGCCAGCAGTCGCGGAGACAGGGGGGGGGAAAAACTGTTTTTT.

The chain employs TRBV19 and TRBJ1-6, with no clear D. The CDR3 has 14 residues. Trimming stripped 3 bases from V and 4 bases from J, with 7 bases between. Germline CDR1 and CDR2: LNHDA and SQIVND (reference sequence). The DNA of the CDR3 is TGTGCCAGTAGTATGAGTCGGTATAATTCACCCCTCCACTTT. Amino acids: CASSMSRYNSPLHF.

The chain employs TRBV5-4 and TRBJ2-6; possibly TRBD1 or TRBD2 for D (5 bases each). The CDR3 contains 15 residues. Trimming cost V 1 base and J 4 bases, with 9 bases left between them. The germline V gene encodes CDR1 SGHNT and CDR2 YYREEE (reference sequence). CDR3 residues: CASSLSGTGANVLTF. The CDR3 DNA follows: TGTGCCAGCAGCTTGTCAGGGACGGGGGCCAACGTCCTGACTTTC.

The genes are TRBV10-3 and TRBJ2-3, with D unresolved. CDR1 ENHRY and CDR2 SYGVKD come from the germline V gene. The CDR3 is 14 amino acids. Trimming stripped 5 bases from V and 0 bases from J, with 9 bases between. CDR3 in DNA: TGTGCCATCAGTCAACAACGGAGCACAGATACGCAGTATTTT. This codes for CAISQQRSTDTQYF.

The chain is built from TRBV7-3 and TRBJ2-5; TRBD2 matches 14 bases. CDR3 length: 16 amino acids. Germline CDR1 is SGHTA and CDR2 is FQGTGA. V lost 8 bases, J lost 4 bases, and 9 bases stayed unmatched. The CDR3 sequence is CASSGTSGRGGETQYF. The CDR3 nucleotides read TGTGCCAGCTCCGGGACTAGCGGGAGAGGGGGAGAGACCCAGTACTTC.

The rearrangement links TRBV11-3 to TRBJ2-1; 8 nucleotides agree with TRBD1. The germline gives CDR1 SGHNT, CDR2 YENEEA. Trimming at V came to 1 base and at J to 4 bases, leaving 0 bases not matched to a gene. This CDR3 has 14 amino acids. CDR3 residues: CASSLGQGYNEQFF. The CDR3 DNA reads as TGTGCCAGCAGCTTAGGACAGGGGTACAATGAGCAGTTCTTC.

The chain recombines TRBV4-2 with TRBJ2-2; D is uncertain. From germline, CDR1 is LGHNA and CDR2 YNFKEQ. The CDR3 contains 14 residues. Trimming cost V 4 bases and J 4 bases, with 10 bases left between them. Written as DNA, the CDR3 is TGTGCCAGCAGCCTAGACCCGGGCACCGGGGAGCTGTTTTTT. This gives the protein CASSLDPGTGELFF.